This paragraph covers one TCR beta chain sequence. Deletions cut 6 bases from V and 4 bases from J, with 12 bases between. The length of the CDR3 is 13 residues. Germline CDR1 MDHEN, CDR2 SYDVKM. The sample originates from a study of blood T cell repertoires in COVID-19. Looking at the study overall: The origin of the acute and convalescent COVID-19 samples was the United States, Italy and Spain. From T cells, B-cell-depleted T cells, or PBMCs came the material, which was cDNA or gDNA.

Original processing methods: It was from reference gene primer amplification that nucleated cell counts were estimated. Assay used: immunoSEQ multiplex PCR; TCRdb lists only in-frame clones, some missing. The D gene and trimming were derived from the DNA, and the V and J assignments and clone size from that table. The sample consists of 65,000 to 80,000 clones, roughly four fifths of them appearing once. This receptor was taken from a human donor in a cohort sampled during active COVID-19. The rearrangement links TRBV28 to TRBJ2-5; a possible D gene is TRBD1 (5 bases). Sequencing used peripheral blood. The CDR3 loop is CASRKTATETQYF. In nucleotides, the CDR3 is TGTGCCAGCAGAAAGACAGCGACAGAGACCCAGTACTTC.